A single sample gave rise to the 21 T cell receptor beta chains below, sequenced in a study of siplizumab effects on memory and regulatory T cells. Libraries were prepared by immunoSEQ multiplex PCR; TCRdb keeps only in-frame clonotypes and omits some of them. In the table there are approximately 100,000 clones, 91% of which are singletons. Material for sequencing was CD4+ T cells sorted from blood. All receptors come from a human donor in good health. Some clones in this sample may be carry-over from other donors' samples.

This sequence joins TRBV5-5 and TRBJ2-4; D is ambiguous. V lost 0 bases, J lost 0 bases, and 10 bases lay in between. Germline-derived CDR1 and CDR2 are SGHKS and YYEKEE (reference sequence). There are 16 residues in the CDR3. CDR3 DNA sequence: TGTGCCAGCAGCTTGGGACGGACCTTAGCCAAAAACATTCAGTACTTC. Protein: CASSLGRTLAKNIQYF.

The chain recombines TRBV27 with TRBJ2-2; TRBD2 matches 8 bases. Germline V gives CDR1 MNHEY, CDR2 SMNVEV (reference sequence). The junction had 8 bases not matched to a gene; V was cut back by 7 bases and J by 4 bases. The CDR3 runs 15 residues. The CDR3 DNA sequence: TGTGCCAGCACCCTAGCGGGCGATGGCACCGGGGAGCTGTTTTTT. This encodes CASTLAGDGTGELFF.

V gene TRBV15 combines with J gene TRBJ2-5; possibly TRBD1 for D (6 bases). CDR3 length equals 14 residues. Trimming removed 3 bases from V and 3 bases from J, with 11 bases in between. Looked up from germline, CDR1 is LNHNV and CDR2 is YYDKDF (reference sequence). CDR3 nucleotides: TGTGCCACCAGCAGGCGCAGGGGCGAAGAGACCCAGTACTTC. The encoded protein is CATSRRRGEETQYF.

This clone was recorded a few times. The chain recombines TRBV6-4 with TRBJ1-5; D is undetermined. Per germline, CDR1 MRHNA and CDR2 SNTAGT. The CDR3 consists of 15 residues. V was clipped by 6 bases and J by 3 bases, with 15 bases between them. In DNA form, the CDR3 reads TGTGCCAGCAGGGTACAGCCAGGTCTCAATCAGCCCCAGCATTTT. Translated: CASRVQPGLNQPQHF.

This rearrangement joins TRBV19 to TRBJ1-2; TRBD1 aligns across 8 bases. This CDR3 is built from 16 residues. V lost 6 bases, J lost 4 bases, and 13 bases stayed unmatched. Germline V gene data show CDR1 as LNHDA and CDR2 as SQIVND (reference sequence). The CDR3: CASRPDRVNPLYGYTF. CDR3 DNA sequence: TGTGCCAGTAGACCGGACAGGGTAAATCCCCTCTATGGCTACACCTTC.

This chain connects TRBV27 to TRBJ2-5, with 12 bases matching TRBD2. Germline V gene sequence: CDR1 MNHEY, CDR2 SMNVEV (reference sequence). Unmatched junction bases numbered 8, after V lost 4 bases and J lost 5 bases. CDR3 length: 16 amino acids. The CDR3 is CASSSRLAGAPETQYF. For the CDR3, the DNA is TGTGCCAGCAGTTCCCGACTAGCGGGAGCCCCGGAGACCCAGTACTTC.

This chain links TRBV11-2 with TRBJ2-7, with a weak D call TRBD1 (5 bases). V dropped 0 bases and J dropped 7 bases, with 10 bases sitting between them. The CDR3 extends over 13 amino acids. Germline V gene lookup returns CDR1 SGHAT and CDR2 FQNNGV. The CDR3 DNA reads TGTGCCAGCAGCTTAGACAGGGCCGATGAGCAGTACTTC. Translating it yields CASSLDRADEQYF.

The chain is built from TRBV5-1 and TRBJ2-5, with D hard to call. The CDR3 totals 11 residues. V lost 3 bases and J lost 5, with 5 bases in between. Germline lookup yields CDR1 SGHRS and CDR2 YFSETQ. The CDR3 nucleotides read TGCGCCAGCAGCTCCCGCGAGACCCAGTACTTC. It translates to CASSSRETQYF.

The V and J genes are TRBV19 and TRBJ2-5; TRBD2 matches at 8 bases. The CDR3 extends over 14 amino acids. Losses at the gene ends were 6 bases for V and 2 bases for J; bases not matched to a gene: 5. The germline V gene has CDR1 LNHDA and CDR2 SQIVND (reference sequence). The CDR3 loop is CASSPSGLQETQYF. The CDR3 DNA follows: TGTGCCAGTAGCCCTAGCGGGCTGCAAGAGACCCAGTACTTC.

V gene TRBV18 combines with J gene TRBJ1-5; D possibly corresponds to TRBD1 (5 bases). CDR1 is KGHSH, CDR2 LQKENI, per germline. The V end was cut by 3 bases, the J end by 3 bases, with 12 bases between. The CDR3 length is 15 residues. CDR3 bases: TGTGCCAGCTCACCCGATGGGACTTACAATCAGCCCCAGCATTTT. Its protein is CASSPDGTYNQPQHF.

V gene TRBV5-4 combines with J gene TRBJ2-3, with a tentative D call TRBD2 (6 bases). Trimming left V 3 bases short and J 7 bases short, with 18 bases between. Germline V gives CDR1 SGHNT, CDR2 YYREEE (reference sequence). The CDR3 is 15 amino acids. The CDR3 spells CASSSLAFSGYTQYF. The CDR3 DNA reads TGTGCCAGCAGCTCCCTCGCATTTAGCGGATATACGCAGTATTTT. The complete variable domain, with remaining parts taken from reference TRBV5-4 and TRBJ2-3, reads ETGVTQSPTHLIKTRGQQVTLRCSSQSGHNTVSWYQQALGQGPQFIFQYYREEENGRGNFPPRFSGLQFPNYSSELNVNALELDDSALYLCASSSLAFSGYTQYFGPGTRLTVL.

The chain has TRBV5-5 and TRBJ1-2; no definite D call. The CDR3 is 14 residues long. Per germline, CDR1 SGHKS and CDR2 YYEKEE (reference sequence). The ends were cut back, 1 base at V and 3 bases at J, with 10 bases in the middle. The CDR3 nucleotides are TGTGCCAGCAGCTTGCTAGGGTTGGACTATGGCTACACCTTC. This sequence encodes CASSLLGLDYGYTF.

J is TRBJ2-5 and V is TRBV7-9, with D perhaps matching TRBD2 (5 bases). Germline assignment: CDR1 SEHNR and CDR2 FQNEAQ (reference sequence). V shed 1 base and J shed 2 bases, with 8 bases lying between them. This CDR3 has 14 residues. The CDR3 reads CASSLDWTQETQYF. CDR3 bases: TGTGCCAGCAGCTTAGACTGGACTCAAGAGACCCAGTACTTC. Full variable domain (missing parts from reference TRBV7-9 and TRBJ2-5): DTGVSQNPRHKITKRGQNVTFRCDPISEHNRLYWYRQTLGQGPEFLTYFQNEAQLEKSRLLSDRFSAERPKGSFSTLEIQRTEQGDSAMYLCASSLDWTQETQYFGPGTRLLVL.

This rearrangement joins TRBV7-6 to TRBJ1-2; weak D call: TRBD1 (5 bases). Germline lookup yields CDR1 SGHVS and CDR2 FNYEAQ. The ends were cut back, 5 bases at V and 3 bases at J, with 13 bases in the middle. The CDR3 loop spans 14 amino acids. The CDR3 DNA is TGTGCCAGCAGCCCCGGGGGGGTAGACTATGGCTACACCTTC. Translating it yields CASSPGGVDYGYTF. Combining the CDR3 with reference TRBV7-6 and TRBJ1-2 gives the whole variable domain GAGVSQSPRYKVTKRGQDVALRCDPISGHVSLYWYRQALGQGPEFLTYFNYEAQQDKSGLPNDRFSAERPEGSISTLTIQRTEQRDSAMYRCASSPGGVDYGYTFGSGTRLTVV.

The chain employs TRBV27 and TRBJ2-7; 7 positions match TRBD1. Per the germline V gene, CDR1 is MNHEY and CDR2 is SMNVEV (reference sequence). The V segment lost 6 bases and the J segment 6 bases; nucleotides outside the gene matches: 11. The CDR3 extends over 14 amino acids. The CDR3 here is CASSRNRGQGEQYF. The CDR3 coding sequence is TGTGCCAGCAGCCGAAACAGGGGTCAAGGCGAGCAGTACTTC.

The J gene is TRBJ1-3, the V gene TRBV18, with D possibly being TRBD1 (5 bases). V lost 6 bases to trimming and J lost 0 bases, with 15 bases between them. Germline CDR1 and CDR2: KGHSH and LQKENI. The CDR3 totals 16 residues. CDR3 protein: CASSSAWGLSGNTIYF. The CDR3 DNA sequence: TGTGCCAGCTCCTCGGCGTGGGGCCTCTCTGGAAACACCATATATTTT.

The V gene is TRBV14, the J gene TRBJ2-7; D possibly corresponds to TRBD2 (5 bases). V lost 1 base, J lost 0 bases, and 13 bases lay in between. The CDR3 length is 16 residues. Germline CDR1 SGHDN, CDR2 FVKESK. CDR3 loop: CASSQGFTGNSYEQYF. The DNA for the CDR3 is TGTGCCAGCAGCCAAGGTTTTACGGGGAACTCCTACGAGCAGTACTTC.

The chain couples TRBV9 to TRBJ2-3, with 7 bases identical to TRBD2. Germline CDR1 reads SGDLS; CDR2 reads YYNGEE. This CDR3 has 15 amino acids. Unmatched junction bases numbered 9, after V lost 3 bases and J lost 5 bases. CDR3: CASSGSAGVEDTQYF. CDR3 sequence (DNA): TGTGCCAGCAGCGGTTCGGCGGGAGTGGAAGATACGCAGTATTTT.

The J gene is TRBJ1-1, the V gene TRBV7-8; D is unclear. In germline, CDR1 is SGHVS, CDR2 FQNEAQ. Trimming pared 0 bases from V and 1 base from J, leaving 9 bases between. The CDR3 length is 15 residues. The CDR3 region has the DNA TGTGCCAGCAGCTTAGCGTCTCCTTCGAACACTGAAGCTTTCTTT. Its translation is CASSLASPSNTEAFF.

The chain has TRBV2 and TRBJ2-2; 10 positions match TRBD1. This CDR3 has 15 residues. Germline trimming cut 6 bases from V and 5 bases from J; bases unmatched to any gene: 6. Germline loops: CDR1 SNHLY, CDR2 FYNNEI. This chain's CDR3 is CASRTGTGETGELFF. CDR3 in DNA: TGTGCCAGCAGAACCGGGACAGGGGAAACCGGGGAGCTGTTTTTT.

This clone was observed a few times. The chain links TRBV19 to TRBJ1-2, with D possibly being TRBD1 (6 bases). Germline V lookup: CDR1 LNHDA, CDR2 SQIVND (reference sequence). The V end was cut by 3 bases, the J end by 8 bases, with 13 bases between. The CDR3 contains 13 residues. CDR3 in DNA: TGTGCCAGTAGTATTGAACAGGGTAGCGGCTACACCTTC. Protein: CASSIEQGSGYTF.